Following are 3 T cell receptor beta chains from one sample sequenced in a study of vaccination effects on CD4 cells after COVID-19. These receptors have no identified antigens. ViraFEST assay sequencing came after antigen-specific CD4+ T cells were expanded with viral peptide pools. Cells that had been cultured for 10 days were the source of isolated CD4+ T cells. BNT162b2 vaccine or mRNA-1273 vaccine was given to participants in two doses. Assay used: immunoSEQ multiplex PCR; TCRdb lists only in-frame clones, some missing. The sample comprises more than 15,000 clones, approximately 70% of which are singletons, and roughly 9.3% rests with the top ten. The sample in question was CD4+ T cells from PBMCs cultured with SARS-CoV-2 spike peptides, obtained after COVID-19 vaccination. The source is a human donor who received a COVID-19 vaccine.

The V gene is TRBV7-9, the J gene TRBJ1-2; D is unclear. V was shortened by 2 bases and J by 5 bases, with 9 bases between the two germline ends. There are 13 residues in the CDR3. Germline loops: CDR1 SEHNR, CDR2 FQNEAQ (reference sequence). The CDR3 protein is CASSLFTEYGYTF. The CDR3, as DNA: TGTGCCAGCAGCTTATTTACGGAATATGGCTACACCTTC.

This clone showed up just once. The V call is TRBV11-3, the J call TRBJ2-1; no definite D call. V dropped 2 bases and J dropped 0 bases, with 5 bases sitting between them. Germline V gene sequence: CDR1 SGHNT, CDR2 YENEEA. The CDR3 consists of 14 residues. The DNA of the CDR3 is TGTGCCAGCAGCTTAACGAGCTCCTACAATGAGCAGTTCTTC. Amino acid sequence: CASSLTSSYNEQFF. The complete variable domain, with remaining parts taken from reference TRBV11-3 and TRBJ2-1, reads EAGVVQSPRYKIIEKKQPVAFWCNPISGHNTLYWYLQNLGQGPELLIRYENEEAVDDSQLPKDRFSAERLKGVDSTLKIQPAELGDSAVYLCASSLTSSYNEQFFGPGTRLTVL.

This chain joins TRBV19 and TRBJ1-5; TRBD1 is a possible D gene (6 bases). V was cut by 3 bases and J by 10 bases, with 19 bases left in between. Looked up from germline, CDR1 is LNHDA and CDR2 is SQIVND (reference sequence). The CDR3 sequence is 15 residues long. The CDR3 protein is CASSITGNGFAPQHF. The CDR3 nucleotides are TGTGCCAGTAGTATTACAGGGAATGGATTTGCTCCCCAGCATTTT.